The 27 T cell receptor beta chains reported below all come from one sample, sequenced in a study of blood T cell repertoires in COVID-19. Generated by immunoSEQ multiplex PCR, the TCRdb table keeps only in-frame clones and is missing some. The sample holds some 99,000 clones, around 81% seen once. Sequencing was done on a sample of peripheral blood. Receptors originate from a human donor in a cohort sampled during active or convalescent COVID-19.

This chain joins TRBV18 and TRBJ1-2, with TRBD1 identical over 7 bases. Germline V gene data show CDR1 as KGHSH and CDR2 as LQKENI. Trimming took 2 bases from V and 3 from J; bases not matched to a gene: 9. The CDR3 spans 16 residues. The CDR3 region is CASSPSPQDRYYGYTF. CDR3 in DNA: TGTGCCAGCTCACCAAGCCCCCAGGACAGGTACTATGGCTACACCTTC.

The CDR3 sequence is CASSLGGQGLTEAFF. The CDR3 coding sequence is TGTGCCAGCAGCTTAGGAGGACAGGGGCTCACTGAAGCTTTCTTT. The V call is TRBV7-9, the J call TRBJ1-1; 9 nucleotides line up with TRBD1. The germline CDR1 and CDR2 sequences are SEHNR and FQNEAQ (reference sequence). The junction had 4 bases not matched to a gene; V was cut back by 1 base and J by 4 bases. This CDR3 contains 15 residues.

J is TRBJ1-1 and V is TRBV9; 7 nucleotides align to TRBD1. Germline values: CDR1 SGDLS, CDR2 YYNGEE. The CDR3 extends over 14 amino acids. The V gene end was trimmed by 4 bases and the J gene end by 5 bases; junction bases not matched to a gene: 8. The CDR3 loop is CASSPRQGGTEAFF. CDR3 nucleotides: TGTGCCAGCAGCCCCCGACAGGGTGGTACTGAAGCTTTCTTT.

This rearrangement joins TRBV9 to TRBJ2-5; TRBD1 aligns across 7 bases. The CDR3 consists of 18 residues. Trimming took 3 bases from V and 5 from J; bases not matched to a gene: 19. In germline, CDR1 is SGDLS, CDR2 YYNGEE. In DNA, the CDR3 is TGTGCCAGCAGCGAAGCACCGGGACAGATGGGTTCCCGGGAGACCCAGTACTTC. Protein: CASSEAPGQMGSRETQYF.

The V call is TRBV5-1, the J call TRBJ1-1; 8 bases are shared with TRBD1. From germline, CDR1 is SGHRS and CDR2 YFSETQ. The CDR3 loop spans 16 amino acids. After removal of 4 bases from V and 0 bases from J, the junction contained 8 bases not matched to a gene. CDR3 in amino acids: CASSRQTGVMNTEAFF. In DNA, the CDR3 is TGCGCCAGCAGCCGACAGACAGGGGTAATGAACACTGAAGCTTTCTTT.

The V call is TRBV28, the J call TRBJ1-1; 7 bases agree with TRBD1. Germline values: CDR1 MDHEN, CDR2 SYDVKM. The junction had 9 bases not matched to a gene; V was cut back by 3 bases and J by 5 bases. This CDR3 comprises 15 residues. The CDR3 nucleotides are TGTGCCAGCAGTTTTGGACAGAACAGGGGTACTGAAGCTTTCTTT. Encoded protein: CASSFGQNRGTEAFF.

The chain carries TRBV30 and TRBJ2-7, with D possibly matching TRBD2 (6 bases). The length of the CDR3 is 16 residues. Germline CDR1 GTSNPN, CDR2 SVGIG (reference sequence). V lost 3 bases, J lost 0 bases, and 18 bases lay in between. CDR3 protein: CAWRPPRAGPSYEQYF. The CDR3 nucleotides read TGTGCCTGGAGACCTCCCCGGGCGGGGCCCTCCTACGAGCAGTACTTC.

This clone was counted a few times. The V gene is TRBV5-1, the J gene TRBJ2-1; 11 bases are a match to TRBD2. V gave up 0 bases and J gave up 7 bases; unmatched junction bases: 3. The CDR3 spans 15 residues. Germline-derived CDR1 and CDR2 are SGHRS and YFSETQ. This chain's CDR3 is CASSLDSGRVNEQFF. CDR3 sequence (DNA): TGCGCCAGCAGCTTGGATAGCGGGAGGGTAAATGAGCAGTTCTTC.

The chain employs TRBV7-3 and TRBJ2-3, with 9 nucleotides matching TRBD2. Germline V gives CDR1 SGHTA, CDR2 FQGTGA. The junction had 15 bases not matched to a gene; V was cut back by 4 bases and J by 4 bases. The CDR3 has 18 amino acids. CDR3 in amino acids: CASSSRGGVAGVPDTQYF. In DNA, the CDR3 is TGTGCCAGCAGCTCCCGGGGGGGCGTAGCGGGAGTGCCAGATACGCAGTATTTT.

The rearrangement uses TRBV7-3 and TRBJ2-1; 7 nucleotides line up with TRBD2. The germline CDR1 and CDR2 sequences are SGHTA and FQGTGA. CDR3 length equals 17 residues. Losses at the gene ends were 3 bases for V and 0 bases for J; bases not matched to a gene: 8. CDR3 sequence reads: CASSFGGSDGSYNEQFF. In nucleotides, the CDR3 is TGTGCCAGCAGCTTCGGCGGGAGTGATGGCTCCTACAATGAGCAGTTCTTC. Supplemented by reference TRBV7-3 and TRBJ2-1, the full variable domain reads GAGVSQTPSNKVTEKGKYVELRCDPISGHTALYWYRQSLGQGPEFLIYFQGTGAADDSGLPNDRFFAVRPEGSVSTLKIQRTERGDSAVYLCASSFGGSDGSYNEQFFGPGTRLTVL.

The chain is built from TRBV5-1 and TRBJ2-1, with TRBD2 matching 9 bases. This CDR3 comprises 15 residues. Germline-derived CDR1 and CDR2 are SGHRS and YFSETQ. The J segment lost 6 bases and the V segment lost 2 bases, leaving 6 bases of the junction unmatched. The CDR3 sequence is CASSFGSGGVNEQFF. The CDR3 nucleotides read TGCGCCAGCAGCTTCGGTAGCGGGGGTGTCAATGAGCAGTTCTTC.

The chain recombines TRBV29-1 with TRBJ2-3; 7 bases align to TRBD2. This CDR3 is 14 amino acids long. Germline loops: CDR1 SQVTM, CDR2 ANQGSEA. The V and J ends lost 3 bases and 3 bases, in that order; junction bases with no gene match: 6. The CDR3 spells CSVEELAMTDTQYF. The DNA of the CDR3 is TGCAGCGTTGAGGAACTAGCGATGACAGATACGCAGTATTTT.

The chain has TRBV9 and TRBJ2-1; 11 bases line up with TRBD2. V shed 0 bases, J shed 9 bases, and the junction held 5 bases outside the gene matches. CDR3 length equals 15 residues. CDR1 SGDLS and CDR2 YYNGEE come from the germline V gene. Here the CDR3 reads CASSVGSGGAGEQFF. The DNA for the CDR3 is TGTGCCAGCAGCGTAGGTAGCGGGGGGGCTGGTGAGCAGTTCTTC.

V usage is TRBV4-1 and J usage is TRBJ2-7, with 7 nucleotides matching TRBD1. The CDR3 covers 14 residues. Germline V gene data show CDR1 as MGHRA and CDR2 as YSYEKL. V dropped 1 base and J dropped 4; count of bases not matched to a gene: 4. The CDR3 DNA reads TGCGCCAGCAGCCAAGGTGGCAGGGGGTACGAGCAGTACTTC. Its protein product is CASSQGGRGYEQYF.

This rearrangement joins TRBV7-3 to TRBJ2-3, with 8 nucleotides matching TRBD2. The CDR3 length is 16 residues. J was trimmed by 2 bases and V by 6 bases; bases with no gene match: 10. From germline, CDR1 is SGHTA and CDR2 FQGTGA. CDR3 DNA: TGTGCCAGCAGTTCGGGGGTAGCGGGACCCACAGATACGCAGTATTTT. It yields the protein CASSSGVAGPTDTQYF. Supplemented by reference TRBV7-3 and TRBJ2-3, the full variable domain reads GAGVSQTPSNKVTEKGKYVELRCDPISGHTALYWYRQSLGQGPEFLIYFQGTGAADDSGLPNDRFFAVRPEGSVSTLKIQRTERGDSAVYLCASSSGVAGPTDTQYFGPGTRLTVL.

This clone was detected only a few times. DNA for the CDR3: TGTGCCAGTAGTATCGCCCAGATAAATTCACCCCTCCACTTT. Amino acids: CASSIAQINSPLHF. The rearrangement joins TRBV19 to TRBJ1-6; no clear D. This CDR3 spans 14 amino acids. V lost 3 bases and J lost 7, with 10 bases in between. The germline V gene encodes CDR1 LNHDA and CDR2 SQIVND (reference sequence).

The chain combines TRBV9 with TRBJ2-7; TRBD2 agrees at 8 bases. The CDR3 is 13 amino acids. CDR1 is SGDLS and CDR2 is YYNGEE in the germline V gene. V gave up 7 bases and J gave up 3 bases; unmatched junction bases: 6. The CDR3 region is CASSPGGYYEQYF. CDR3 coding DNA: TGTGCCAGCTCCCCGGGGGGGTACTACGAGCAGTACTTC.

The rearrangement joins TRBV5-1 to TRBJ2-2; 7 nucleotides line up with TRBD2. The V gene end was trimmed by 2 bases and the J gene end by 8 bases; junction bases not matched to a gene: 6. This CDR3 spans 14 amino acids. In germline, CDR1 is SGHRS, CDR2 YFSETQ. In DNA, the CDR3 is TGCGCCAGCAGCTTCACTAGCGACAATGGGGAGCTGTTTTTT. This codes for CASSFTSDNGELFF. Using reference TRBV5-1 and TRBJ2-2 for the parts outside the CDR3, the full variable domain is KAGVTQTPRYLIKTRGQQVTLSCSPISGHRSVSWYQQTPGQGLQFLFEYFSETQRNKGNFPGRFSGRQFSNSRSEMNVSTLELGDSALYLCASSFTSDNGELFFGEGSRLTVL.

In this sample, this clone turned up many times. The chain is built from TRBV24-1 and TRBJ2-1; TRBD2 matches at 9 bases. CDR1 KGHDR and CDR2 SFDVKD come from the germline V gene. Trimming at V came to 9 bases and at J to 9 bases, leaving 17 bases not matched to a gene. The CDR3 runs to 16 residues. CDR3 residues: CATGAPGTSPPSEQFF. As DNA, the CDR3 is TGTGCCACCGGTGCACCCGGGACTAGCCCTCCTTCTGAGCAGTTCTTC.

The chain joins TRBV6-2 or TRBV6-3 to TRBJ2-1; D uncertain. The CDR3 loop spans 13 amino acids. Per germline, CDR1 MNHEY and CDR2 SVGEGT. The V end lost 2 bases, the J end lost 3 bases, and 5 bases lay between the germline ends. The CDR3 sequence is CASSYNGYNEQFF. The CDR3 nucleotides are TGTGCCAGCAGTTACAACGGCTACAATGAGCAGTTCTTC.

J is TRBJ2-5 and V is TRBV28; TRBD2 matches at 10 bases. After removal of 5 bases from V and 1 base from J, the junction contained 1 base not matched to a gene. The CDR3 extends over 14 amino acids. Germline V gene sequence: CDR1 MDHEN, CDR2 SYDVKM. The CDR3 sequence: CASSLAGVQETQYF. The DNA of the CDR3 is TGTGCCAGCAGTCTAGCGGGAGTCCAAGAGACCCAGTACTTC.

CDR3: CASSNPSGGSYNEQFF. The DNA for the CDR3 is TGTGCCAGCAGTAACCCTTCGGGTGGGTCCTACAATGAGCAGTTCTTC. The chain is built from TRBV6-2 or TRBV6-3 and TRBJ2-1; no definite D call. Germline V gene sequence: CDR1 MNHEY, CDR2 SVGEGT. This CDR3 comprises 16 residues. V lost 5 bases and J lost 1, with 15 bases in between.

This clone was detected only once. The chain joins TRBV4-3 to TRBJ2-2, with 7 bases matching TRBD1. CDR1 and CDR2 (germline): LGHNA, YSLEER. After removal of 5 bases from V and 4 bases from J, the junction contained 4 bases not matched to a gene. There are 14 residues in the CDR3. CDR3 loop: CASSFYRGTGELFF. The CDR3 bases are TGCGCCAGCAGCTTCTACAGGGGCACCGGGGAGCTGTTTTTT.

The gene calls are TRBV19 and TRBJ1-2; D may be TRBD1 (6 bases). Trimming stripped 9 bases from V and 4 bases from J, with 21 bases between. The CDR3 is 15 amino acids. The germline CDR1 and CDR2 sequences are LNHDA and SQIVND (reference sequence). CDR3 sequence: CASGFQGMGSYGYTF. For the CDR3, the DNA is TGTGCCAGCGGATTCCAGGGGATGGGGAGCTATGGCTACACCTTC.

The CDR3 reads CASSLVGGVETQYF. CDR3 sequence (DNA): TGTGCCAGCAGCTTAGTAGGGGGAGTGGAGACCCAGTACTTC. The J gene is TRBJ2-5, the V gene TRBV7-8; a possible D gene is TRBD1 (6 bases). The length of the CDR3 is 14 residues. Between the trimmed V and J ends, which lost 1 base and 5 bases, there was a span of 11 bases. Per germline, CDR1 SGHVS and CDR2 FQNEAQ.

The chain combines TRBV4-1 with TRBJ2-7; maybe TRBD2 (7 bases). With 3 bases removed from V and 5 bases from J, the gap between germline ends came to 20 bases. CDR1 is MGHRA and CDR2 is YSYEKL in the germline V gene. CDR3 length: 16 residues. The CDR3 DNA is TGCGCCAGCAGCCAGGGGGGGGGCCTGAGTTCCCACGAGCAGTACTTC. It encodes CASSQGGGLSSHEQYF.

This chain joins TRBV5-1 and TRBJ2-2; D uncertain. V was trimmed by 2 bases and J by 4 bases, leaving 12 bases between them. Germline loops: CDR1 SGHRS, CDR2 YFSETQ. The CDR3 consists of 15 residues. Written as DNA, the CDR3 is TGCGCCAGCAGCTTAGTGGCCACCTCCACCGGGGAGCTGTTTTTT. Its protein is CASSLVATSTGELFF.